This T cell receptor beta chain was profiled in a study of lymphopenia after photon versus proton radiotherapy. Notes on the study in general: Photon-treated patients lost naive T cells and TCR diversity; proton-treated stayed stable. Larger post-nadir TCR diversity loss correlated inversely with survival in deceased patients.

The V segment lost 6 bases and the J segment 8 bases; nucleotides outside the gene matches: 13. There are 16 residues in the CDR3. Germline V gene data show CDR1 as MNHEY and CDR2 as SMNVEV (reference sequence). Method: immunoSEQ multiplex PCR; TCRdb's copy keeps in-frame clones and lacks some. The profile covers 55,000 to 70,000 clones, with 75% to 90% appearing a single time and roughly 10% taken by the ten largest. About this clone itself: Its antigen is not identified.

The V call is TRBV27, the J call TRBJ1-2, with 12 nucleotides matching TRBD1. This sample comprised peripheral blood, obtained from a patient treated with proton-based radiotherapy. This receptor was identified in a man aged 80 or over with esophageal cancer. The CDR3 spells CASSPTPGQGARGYTF. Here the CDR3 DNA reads TGTGCCAGCAGCCCCACCCCGGGACAGGGGGCGCGGGGCTACACCTTC.